Below are 28 T cell receptor beta chains sequenced from a single sample in a study of human thymus T cells. Produced via immunoSEQ multiplex PCR; TCRdb's table is partial and in-frame only. This sample has some 80,000 clones, with just over 95% found just once. Corrective heart surgery yielded the resections from which the thymus tissue came. Sequenced sample: thymus tissue. The origin of the receptors is a boy younger than two with a congenital heart defect but otherwise immunologically healthy.

The V and J genes are TRBV6-5 and TRBJ2-3; no reliable D call. Deletions cut 0 bases from V and 4 bases from J, with 11 bases between. CDR3 length equals 15 residues. Germline values: CDR1 MNHEY, CDR2 SVGAGI. The CDR3 is CASSYSPANPDTQYF. In nucleotides, the CDR3 is TGTGCCAGCAGTTACTCCCCGGCCAATCCAGATACGCAGTATTTT.

This chain links TRBV10-2 with TRBJ1-4, with 10 bases matching TRBD1. This CDR3 has 15 amino acids. Germline values: CDR1 WSHSY, CDR2 SAAADI. V was pared by 0 bases and J by 8 bases, with 3 bases of the junction left unmatched. CDR3 sequence (DNA): TGCGCCAGCAGTGAGTCAGACAGGGGGCGCGAAAAACTGTTTTTT. It encodes CASSESDRGREKLFF.

V and J are TRBV7-6 and TRBJ1-1, with D unclear. The CDR3 is 16 amino acids. From germline, CDR1 is SGHVS and CDR2 FNYEAQ. Trimming took off 3 bases at V and 5 bases at J, with 19 bases between the two ends. CDR3 sequence reads: CASSFYSLSWETEAFF. DNA for the CDR3: TGTGCCAGCAGCTTCTACTCCCTCAGTTGGGAAACTGAAGCTTTCTTT.

This clone was seen only a few times. V usage is TRBV2 and J usage is TRBJ2-1, with 11 nucleotides matching TRBD2. V lost 6 bases, J lost 6 bases, and 7 bases stayed unmatched. CDR1 and CDR2 from the germline V gene are SNHLY and FYNNEI. The CDR3 totals 15 residues. The CDR3 coding sequence is TGTGCCAGCAGGGACACTAGCGGGAGTGGCAATGAGCAGTTCTTC. Its translation is CASRDTSGSGNEQFF.

The chain joins TRBV19 to TRBJ1-5, with D possibly TRBD1 on 6 matching bases. Germline V CDR1 and CDR2: LNHDA, SQIVND (reference sequence). With 5 bases removed from V and 4 bases from J, the gap between germline ends came to 21 bases. This CDR3 is 17 amino acids long. The CDR3 DNA reads TGTGCCAGTAGTCCCTTTGGGGCAGGGGCCGCAAATCAGCCCCAGCATTTT. Translating gives CASSPFGAGAANQPQHF.

The chain carries TRBV9 and TRBJ2-5; TRBD2 aligns across 7 bases. There are 14 residues in the CDR3. The V gene end was trimmed by 3 bases and the J gene end by 5 bases; junction bases not matched to a gene: 7. Per the germline V gene, CDR1 is SGDLS and CDR2 is YYNGEE. The CDR3 reads CASSAGLLRETQYF. For the CDR3, the DNA is TGTGCCAGCAGCGCGGGACTATTGCGGGAGACCCAGTACTTC.

The chain has TRBV7-2 and TRBJ1-2, with TRBD1 matching 8 bases. The germline CDR1 and CDR2 sequences are SGHTA and FQGNSA. CDR3 length equals 14 residues. With 4 bases clipped from V and 4 bases from J, the junction kept 5 bases outside the gene matches. DNA for the CDR3: TGTGCCAGCAGCTCGGGACAGGAAGGCTATGGCTACACCTTC. It translates to CASSSGQEGYGYTF.

The J gene is TRBJ1-1, the V gene TRBV14; D might be TRBD1 (5 bases). Per germline, CDR1 SGHDN and CDR2 FVKESK. V was shortened by 1 base and J by 2 bases, with 14 bases between the two germline ends. The CDR3 is 16 amino acids. CDR3 sequence: CASSQVGRVANTEAFF. The CDR3, as DNA: TGTGCCAGCAGCCAAGTGGGCAGGGTGGCAAACACTGAAGCTTTCTTT.

J is TRBJ2-2 and V is TRBV19; no clear D. The V end was cut by 7 bases, the J end by 5 bases, with 8 bases between. Germline lookup yields CDR1 LNHDA and CDR2 SQIVND (reference sequence). There are 12 residues in the CDR3. CDR3 residues: CASTPVTGELFF. In DNA, the CDR3 is TGTGCCAGTACCCCTGTTACCGGGGAGCTGTTTTTT.

This clone was counted a single time. The chain has TRBV5-1 and TRBJ2-7; 9 bases are a match to TRBD1. This CDR3 is 14 amino acids long. Looked up from germline, CDR1 is SGHRS and CDR2 is YFSETQ. Trimming took 6 bases from V and 5 from J; bases not matched to a gene: 9. The CDR3 sequence: CASTTGTGNDEQYF. CDR3 nucleotides: TGCGCCAGCACTACCGGGACAGGGAACGACGAGCAGTACTTC.

V gene TRBV5-5 combines with J gene TRBJ2-3; D is ambiguous. The germline CDR1 and CDR2 sequences are SGHKS and YYEKEE (reference sequence). The germline V and J ends were trimmed by 4 bases and 5 bases, with 14 bases remaining between them. This CDR3 has 14 amino acids. CDR3 coding DNA: TGTGCCAGCAGCCACACTACGCAGAAAGATACGCAGTATTTT. Translated: CASSHTTQKDTQYF.

V usage is TRBV11-2 and J usage is TRBJ1-4, with a tentative D call TRBD1 (5 bases). There are 14 residues in the CDR3. Trimming stripped 1 base from V and 2 bases from J, with 5 bases between. Germline V lookup: CDR1 SGHAT, CDR2 FQNNGV. This CDR3 reads CASSLAGTNEKLFF. The CDR3 nucleotides are TGTGCCAGCAGCTTAGCAGGGACTAATGAAAAACTGTTTTTT.

The genes are TRBV7-2 and TRBJ1-2; D uncertain. This CDR3 is built from 14 residues. Germline V gives CDR1 SGHTA, CDR2 FQGNSA. Trimming removed 3 bases from V and 8 bases from J, with 16 bases in between. The chain's CDR3 is CASSFYPRAGGYTF. The CDR3 DNA sequence: TGTGCCAGCAGCTTTTACCCCCGGGCCGGAGGCTACACCTTC.

This chain links TRBV9 with TRBJ2-3; D might be TRBD1 (6 bases). The CDR3 has 16 residues. V was clipped by 2 bases and J by 0 bases, with 13 bases between them. CDR1 SGDLS and CDR2 YYNGEE come from the germline V gene. Written as DNA, the CDR3 is TGTGCCAGCAGCGTTCACATTCAGGGGAGCACAGATACGCAGTATTTT. It yields the protein CASSVHIQGSTDTQYF.

The chain employs TRBV15 and TRBJ1-5; D is uncertain. The CDR3 runs 12 residues. V was pared by 8 bases and J by 3 bases, with 8 bases between. Germline V gene lookup returns CDR1 LNHNV and CDR2 YYDKDF (reference sequence). Here the CDR3 DNA reads TGTGCCACCGCCGTAAACAATCAGCCCCAGCATTTT. This codes for CATAVNNQPQHF. Together with reference TRBV15 and TRBJ1-5, the CDR3 gives the full variable domain: DAMVIQNPRYQVTQFGKPVTLSCSQTLNHNVMYWYQQKSSQAPKLLFHYYDKDFNNEADTPDNFQSRRPNTSFCFLDIRSPGLGDTAMYLCATAVNNQPQHFGDGTRLSIL.

J is TRBJ1-1 and V is TRBV6-1; D unclear. Germline lookup yields CDR1 MNHNS and CDR2 SASEGT. There are 13 residues in the CDR3. V gave up 1 base and J gave up 4 bases, with 7 bases separating them. The CDR3 region is CASSEVQTTEAFF. The CDR3 region has the DNA TGTGCCAGCAGTGAAGTGCAAACCACTGAAGCTTTCTTT.

The chain carries TRBV5-4 and TRBJ1-2; 10 nucleotides line up with TRBD1. CDR1 SGHNT and CDR2 YYREEE come from the germline V gene (reference sequence). The V and J ends lost 3 bases and 8 bases, in that order; junction bases with no gene match: 10. The CDR3 is made up of 15 amino acids. CDR3 in amino acids: CASSSWTGGSVGYTF. The CDR3 DNA follows: TGTGCCAGCAGCTCCTGGACAGGGGGATCGGTCGGCTACACCTTC. Supplemented by reference TRBV5-4 and TRBJ1-2, the full variable domain reads ETGVTQSPTHLIKTRGQQVTLRCSSQSGHNTVSWYQQALGQGPQFIFQYYREEENGRGNFPPRFSGLQFPNYSSELNVNALELDDSALYLCASSSWTGGSVGYTFGSGTRLTVV.

This clone was counted once. The CDR3, as DNA: TGTGCCAGCAGCTTTGTACTAGCGGGAGGGCCCAACACCGGGGAGCTGTTTTTT. The encoded protein is CASSFVLAGGPNTGELFF. The J gene is TRBJ2-2, the V gene TRBV7-8; 13 bases are a match to TRBD2. V was clipped by 3 bases and J by 2 bases; unmatched bases: 6. In germline, CDR1 is SGHVS, CDR2 FQNEAQ. The length of the CDR3 is 18 residues.

The gene calls are TRBV6-5 and TRBJ2-7; a weak D match, TRBD1 (5 bases). In germline, CDR1 is MNHEY, CDR2 SVGAGI. CDR3 size: 16 residues. Trimming removed 0 bases from V and 6 bases from J, with 18 bases in between. The CDR3 DNA sequence: TGTGCCAGCAGTTACTCGAGTACAGGACCCTCGGGCGAGCAGTACTTC. Encoded protein: CASSYSSTGPSGEQYF.

The chain uses TRBV5-6 and TRBJ2-1, with TRBD2 matching 13 bases. CDR1 and CDR2 from the germline V gene are SGHDT and YYEEEE. Trimming at V came to 4 bases and at J to 0 bases, leaving 1 base not matched to a gene. CDR3 length: 16 residues. CDR3 DNA: TGTGCCAGCAGCCGGACTAGCGGGAGCTCCTACAATGAGCAGTTCTTC. This gives the protein CASSRTSGSSYNEQFF.

The chain joins TRBV27 to TRBJ2-7; perhaps TRBD2 as D (6 bases). In germline, CDR1 is MNHEY, CDR2 SMNVEV (reference sequence). Trimming cost V 8 bases and J 4 bases, with 18 bases left between them. This CDR3 spans 14 amino acids. Here the CDR3 DNA reads TGTGCCAGCTCCTCGGGCGGGACCTTGTACGAGCAGTACTTC. Encoded protein: CASSSGGTLYEQYF.

This clone showed up just a few times. The chain links TRBV7-9 to TRBJ2-1; TRBD2 is a possible D gene (5 bases). The CDR3 runs to 11 residues. The germline CDR1 and CDR2 sequences are SEHNR and FQNEAQ (reference sequence). The V and J ends lost 6 bases and 8 bases respectively, with 8 bases between them. The CDR3 DNA sequence: TGTGCCAGCAGGAGGGCTGATGAGCAGTTCTTC. As protein: CASRRADEQFF.

This chain connects TRBV4-3 to TRBJ1-2; TRBD1 is a possible D gene (6 bases). There are 14 residues in the CDR3. CDR1 is LGHNA, CDR2 YSLEER, per germline. Trimming cost V 3 bases and J 2 bases, with 10 bases left between them. The CDR3 protein is CASSHRGKNYGYTF. CDR3 in DNA: TGCGCCAGCAGCCACAGGGGAAAAAACTATGGCTACACCTTC.

The gene calls are TRBV11-2 and TRBJ2-7, with TRBD1 as a possible D gene (5 bases). The germline gives CDR1 SGHAT, CDR2 FQNNGV. V lost 0 bases and J 2 bases, leaving 20 bases between the germline ends. CDR3 length: 18 amino acids. In nucleotides, the CDR3 is TGTGCCAGCAGCTTAGATCTGGGGCCGGGCAGTCGGACCTACGAGCAGTACTTC. Its translation is CASSLDLGPGSRTYEQYF.

The chain recombines TRBV11-1 with TRBJ2-5; D not certain. In germline, CDR1 is SGHAT, CDR2 FQDESV (reference sequence). V lost 1 base to trimming and J lost 1 base, with 7 bases between them. The CDR3 consists of 14 residues. CDR3 in amino acids: CASSLVRGQETQYF. CDR3 bases: TGTGCCAGCAGCTTAGTGCGCGGCCAAGAGACCCAGTACTTC.

This chain joins TRBV28 and TRBJ2-7; 8 positions match TRBD1. V dropped 5 bases and J dropped 6; count of bases not matched to a gene: 9. The CDR3 has 14 residues. CDR1 is MDHEN, CDR2 SYDVKM, per germline. CDR3 DNA: TGTGCCAGCAGTCCTTGGACAGGGAGCTGCGAGCAGTACTTC. As protein: CASSPWTGSCEQYF.

The V call is TRBV5-4, the J call TRBJ2-5; D is tentatively TRBD1 or TRBD2 (6 bases each). V lost 1 base, J lost 2 bases, and 18 bases lay in between. Germline V gives CDR1 SGHNT, CDR2 YYREEE (reference sequence). This CDR3 is built from 17 residues. The CDR3 sequence: CASSLRSQEGVQETQYF. Here the CDR3 DNA reads TGTGCCAGCAGCTTGCGATCCCAGGAGGGGGTACAAGAGACCCAGTACTTC.

This sequence joins TRBV19 and TRBJ1-2; D remains ambiguous. Germline loops: CDR1 LNHDA, CDR2 SQIVND (reference sequence). The CDR3 loop spans 17 amino acids. V was cut by 7 bases and J by 4 bases, with 25 bases left in between. This CDR3 is CASTADYPGREGYGYTF. The CDR3, as DNA: TGTGCCAGTACCGCGGACTATCCGGGGAGGGAGGGCTATGGCTACACCTTC.